Following are 8 T cell receptor beta chains from one sample sequenced in a study of technical replicates of blood from a few donors. Here immunoSEQ multiplex PCR was the method, and the copy in TCRdb shows in-frame clones only, minus some. The sample lists approximately 50,000 clones; around 84% were seen once. Sequencing was carried out using PBMCs. The origin of the receptors is a human donor in good health. Some clones in this sample may be carry-over from other donors' samples.

The chain has TRBV7-3 and TRBJ2-7; TRBD2 might be the D (5 bases). V lost 1 base to trimming and J lost 10 bases, with 14 bases between them. This CDR3 spans 13 amino acids. Looked up from germline, CDR1 is SGHTA and CDR2 is FQGTGA. The CDR3 nucleotides read TGTGCCAGCAGCTTAAGTGTCCTAGCATTTCAGTACTTC. The encoded protein is CASSLSVLAFQYF.

The chain has TRBV6-5 and TRBJ1-6; 8 positions agree with TRBD1. Per the germline V gene, CDR1 is MNHEY and CDR2 is SVGAGI. The V segment lost 5 bases and the J segment 13 bases; nucleotides outside the gene matches: 7. The CDR3 is 13 amino acids. The CDR3 reads CASSLDRGDPLHF. CDR3 nucleotide sequence: TGTGCCAGCAGTCTCGACAGGGGTGATCCCCTCCACTTT.

The table lists this clone with a count of one. The chain links TRBV19 to TRBJ2-2; 14 bases line up with TRBD2. Germline V CDR1 and CDR2: LNHDA, SQIVND (reference sequence). The junction had 2 bases not matched to a gene; V was cut back by 4 bases and J by 1 base. This CDR3 contains 17 residues. Here the CDR3 reads CASSTGLAGENTGELFF. The CDR3 DNA reads TGTGCCAGTAGTACGGGACTAGCGGGAGAGAACACCGGGGAGCTGTTTTTT.

V usage is TRBV18 and J usage is TRBJ1-6, with TRBD1 matching over 7 bases. Looked up from germline, CDR1 is KGHSH and CDR2 is LQKENI. V lost 4 bases and J lost 5; bases outside the gene matches: 2. The CDR3 covers 14 residues. CDR3 nucleotide sequence: TGTGCCAGCTCACGGGGGACAGATAATTCACCCCTCCACTTT. It specifies CASSRGTDNSPLHF.

The rearrangement joins TRBV6-6 to TRBJ1-1; 7 bases align to TRBD1. The CDR3 has 13 residues. Germline CDR1 MNHNY, CDR2 SVGAGI (reference sequence). With V trimmed by 2 bases and J by 8 bases, 5 bases remained unmatched. The CDR3 protein is CASSYKEQGEAFF. DNA for the CDR3: TGTGCCAGCAGTTACAAGGAACAGGGGGAAGCTTTCTTT.

The J gene is TRBJ1-1, the V gene TRBV6-1; D might be TRBD1 (5 bases). The V and J ends lost 3 bases and 5 bases respectively, with 16 bases between them. From germline, CDR1 is MNHNS and CDR2 SASEGT. The CDR3 is 15 amino acids. The CDR3 DNA reads TGTGCCAGCAGTGATAGCGTGGGGGGAAGAACTGAAGCTTTCTTT. It is translated as CASSDSVGGRTEAFF.

The rearrangement links TRBV4-3 to TRBJ2-2, with a weak D call TRBD2 (6 bases). Trimming removed 4 bases from V and 3 bases from J, with 15 bases in between. CDR1 is LGHNA and CDR2 is YSLEER in the germline V gene. The length of the CDR3 is 16 residues. CDR3 protein: CASSPRLGVDTGELFF. CDR3 nucleotides: TGCGCCAGCAGCCCCCGACTAGGTGTTGACACCGGGGAGCTGTTTTTT.

This clone has more than one count but fewer than ten. The V gene is TRBV6-6, the J gene TRBJ1-1, with unresolved D. CDR3 length: 12 amino acids. Trimming pared 4 bases from V and 0 bases from J, leaving 3 bases between. CDR1 MNHNY and CDR2 SVGAGI come from the germline V gene (reference sequence). CDR3 DNA sequence: TGTGCCAGCAGTTTCATGAACACTGAAGCTTTCTTT. Translation: CASSFMNTEAFF.